The 18 T cell receptor beta chains listed next were all sequenced from one sample in a study of immune heterogeneity within non-small cell lung tumors. TCR beta CDR3 regions came from multiplex PCR with 32 forward V and 13 reverse J primers. Using its own MiXCR run on the multiplex PCR reads, TCRdb lists one record per CDR3 protein. The sample has 7,200 or so distinct CDR3 sequences, 20% to 25% seen once; the top ten hold nearly 15%. Template came from bulk tumor genomic DNA, at approximately 600 ng per sample. The authors collected several far-apart biopsies from each primary tumor during surgery. Enrolled patients presented with newly diagnosed, previously untreated non-small cell lung cancer and underwent curative surgery. Specimen: lung tumor tissue. Receptors were obtained from a man in his sixties with non-small cell lung cancer.

This clonotype has ten or more counts. V and J are TRBV20-1 and TRBJ2-3; weak D call: TRBD1 (6 bases). Germline V gene lookup returns CDR1 DFQATT and CDR2 SNEGSKA (reference sequence). With 5 bases removed from V and 0 bases from J, the gap between germline ends came to 12 bases. CDR3 length equals 14 residues. DNA for the CDR3: TGCAGTGCTCCCCCCGGACAGAGCACAGATACGCAGTATTTT. Translated, it gives CSAPPGQSTDTQYF.

There are many counts of this clonotype. The chain couples TRBV20-1 to TRBJ1-6, with D maybe TRBD1 (5 bases). Germline assignment: CDR1 DFQATT and CDR2 SNEGSKA (reference sequence). The germline V and J ends were trimmed by 5 bases and 8 bases, with 13 bases remaining between them. The CDR3 is 13 residues long. This chain's CDR3 is CSAGANPDSPLHF. CDR3 in DNA: TGCAGTGCTGGGGCCAACCCCGATTCACCCCTCCACTTT.

By its share, this clonotype is medium-sized (0.01 to 0.1%). This rearrangement joins TRBV9 to TRBJ2-7; the D call may be TRBD1 or TRBD2 (6 bases each). Trimming stripped 0 bases from V and 4 bases from J, with 14 bases between. The CDR3 is made up of 15 amino acids. Germline V gives CDR1 SGDLS, CDR2 YYNGEE. CDR3 protein: CASSVGAGEVYEQYF. CDR3 bases: TGTGCCAGCAGCGTAGGGGCAGGGGAGGTTTACGAGCAGTACTTC.

The rearrangement joins TRBV5-5 to TRBJ1-1; no firm D call. Germline CDR1 SGHKS, CDR2 YYEKEE (reference sequence). This CDR3 is 13 amino acids long. Trimming stripped 6 bases from V and 4 bases from J, with 13 bases between. The CDR3 sequence is CASTLLGPTEAFF. As DNA, the CDR3 is TGTGCCAGCACCCTCCTTGGTCCCACTGAAGCTTTCTTT.

By share, this clonotype ranks as large. The chain links TRBV12-3 or TRBV12-4 to TRBJ2-7; maybe TRBD1 (7 bases). The CDR3 runs 15 residues. The V end lost 6 bases, the J end lost 6 bases, and 21 bases lay between the germline ends. CDR3 sequence reads: CASRPYRGGLTEQYF. CDR3 in DNA: TGTGCCAGCAGGCCCTACAGGGGCGGACTAACCGAGCAGTACTTC.

This clonotype qualifies as medium-sized. The chain uses TRBV6-4 and TRBJ1-1; TRBD1 agrees at 7 bases. CDR1 and CDR2 (germline): MRHNA, SNTAGT. The CDR3 runs 14 residues. V lost 7 bases and J lost 7; bases outside the gene matches: 12. The CDR3 DNA sequence: TGTGCCAGCAAAGCTTCCGGGACAGCATATGAAGCTTTCTTT. It is translated as CASKASGTAYEAFF.

This clonotype is medium-sized (0.01 to 0.1%). The genes are TRBV20-1 and TRBJ2-7; the D gene is possibly TRBD2 (6 bases). The CDR3 consists of 14 residues. Germline V CDR1 and CDR2: DFQATT, SNEGSKA (reference sequence). Between the trimmed V and J ends, which lost 6 bases and 0 bases, there was a span of 15 bases. The CDR3 region is CSAGKRGNSYEQYF. CDR3 DNA sequence: TGCAGTGCAGGAAAACGGGGGAACTCCTACGAGCAGTACTTC.

About this clonotype: This clone may be a read error of a much larger clone one base away. This rearrangement joins TRBV5-1 to TRBJ2-5; D is unclear. Germline CDR1 reads SGHRS; CDR2 reads YFSETQ. The CDR3 contains 14 residues. The V end was cut by 1 base, the J end by 1 base, with 8 bases between. CDR3 sequence: CASSLSRVQETQYF. DNA for the CDR3: TGCGCCAGCAGCTTGAGTAGGGTCCAAGAGACCCAGTACTTC.

On this clonotype itself: A read error is likely, as this CDR3 ends without the conserved phenylalanine or tryptophan. The gene calls are TRBV20-1 and TRBJ1-2, with a weak D call TRBD1 (6 bases). The CDR3 runs to 14 residues. Germline loops: CDR1 DFQATT, CDR2 SNEGSKA (reference sequence). Trimming left V 4 bases short and J 5 bases short, with 17 bases between. The CDR3 nucleotides read TGCAGTGCTATCGTCGCGGGGGCGGGGTATGGCTACACCTTA. Its translation is CSAIVAGAGYGYTL.

As regards this clonotype: It may be a read error: a sequence one base away is much more abundant. The rearrangement joins TRBV11-2 to TRBJ2-5; D is unclear. This CDR3 has 15 amino acids. Germline CDR1 and CDR2: SGHAT and FQNNGV. This CDR3 is CVSSLDPPPWETQYF. The DNA of the CDR3 is TGTGTCAGCAGCTTAGATCCCCCCCCCTGGGAGACCCAGTACTTC.

This clonotype qualifies as medium-sized (0.01 to 0.1%). The rearrangement joins TRBV7-8 to TRBJ2-7; 10 nucleotides agree with TRBD1. CDR3 length equals 14 residues. CDR1 is SGHVS and CDR2 is FQNEAQ in the germline V gene. After removal of 1 base from V and 3 bases from J, the junction contained 0 bases not matched to a gene. The chain's CDR3 is CASSLGDRGYEQYF. The CDR3 DNA reads TGTGCCAGCAGCTTAGGGGACAGGGGCTACGAGCAGTACTTC.

Details on this clonotype: This sequence may be a read error, since a much larger clone differs from it by one base. The rearrangement links TRBV5-5 to TRBJ2-7; 8 bases match TRBD2. The CDR3 runs to 13 residues. The germline gives CDR1 SGHKS, CDR2 YYEKEE (reference sequence). The CDR3 protein is CDSTLSGDLGQYF. The CDR3 coding sequence is TGTGACAGCACCCTTAGCGGGGACCTGGGGCAGTACTTC.

The chain combines TRBV5-1 with TRBJ1-4; D is unclear. Trimming removed 5 bases from V and 6 bases from J, with 11 bases in between. The CDR3 extends over 13 amino acids. CDR1 is SGHRS, CDR2 YFSETQ, per germline. The CDR3 reads CASRADGYEKLFF. The DNA of the CDR3 is TGCGCCAGCAGGGCTGATGGATATGAAAAACTGTTTTTT.

This clonotype was detected many times. V usage is TRBV4-1 and J usage is TRBJ1-1, with D unclear. With 0 bases removed from V and 3 bases from J, the gap between germline ends came to 2 bases. The CDR3 is 12 residues long. CDR1 MGHRA and CDR2 YSYEKL come from the germline V gene. The DNA for the CDR3 is TGCGCCAGCAGCCAAGACCACACTGAAGCTTTCTTT. This codes for CASSQDHTEAFF.

Regarding this clonotype: A much larger clone differs from this one at a single base, so this may be a read error. The chain combines TRBV12-3 or TRBV12-4 with TRBJ2-2, with 9 bases matching TRBD2. V trimming: 6 bases; J trimming: 9 bases; junction bases outside the gene matches: 8. This CDR3 contains 14 residues. In DNA, the CDR3 is TGTGCCAGCAGAATAGCGGGAGAAACCCGGGAGCTGTTTTTT. This gives the protein CASRIAGETRELFF.

This clonotype is deemed medium-sized. The rearrangement uses TRBV3-1 and TRBJ1-1; no definite D call. Germline lookup yields CDR1 LGHDT and CDR2 YNNKEL (reference sequence). V lost 3 bases, J lost 4 bases, and 3 bases lay in between. The CDR3 consists of 11 residues. The CDR3 DNA sequence: TGTGCCAGCAGCCATGGCACTGAAGCTTTCTTT. Translating gives CASSHGTEAFF.

This clonotype is a singleton in its sample. Possible read error: a much larger clone is one base away. The chain uses TRBV2 and TRBJ2-3, with D possibly matching TRBD1 (5 bases). Germline CDR1 and CDR2: SNHLY and FYNNEI. This CDR3 contains 14 residues. With 5 bases removed from V and 4 bases from J, the gap between germline ends came to 13 bases. The CDR3 here is CASSLLPQADTQYF. The DNA of the CDR3 is TGTGCCAGCAGTCTACTTCCACAGGCAGATACGCAGTATTTT.

As concerns this clonotype: A much more abundant neighbour one base away suggests this may be a read error. V and J are TRBV5-6 and TRBJ2-1; no clear D. This CDR3 has 15 amino acids. V lost 3 bases and J lost 5, with 15 bases in between. The germline V gene has CDR1 SGHDT and CDR2 YYEEEE. The CDR3 nucleotides read TGTGCCAGCAGCTCCTCCCCGAAGCTAGACAATGAGCAGTTCTTC. Translation: CASSSSPKLDNEQFF.